Below are 25 T cell receptor beta chains sequenced from a single sample in a study of persistence of HIV-infected CD4 T cells. No antigen has been identified for these receptors. The immunoSEQ assay was version 4, run in survey mode. Method: immunoSEQ multiplex PCR; TCRdb's copy keeps in-frame clones and lacks some. The table has 40,000 to 45,000 clones, roughly 90% seen once. This nonspecific control used anti-CD3/anti-CD28 bead stimulation of CD4+ T cells. Responding CD4+ T cells were sorted by upregulation of both CD40 ligand and CD69. The source material was CD4+ T cells sorted from PBMCs after roughly 18-hour stimulation, sampled from a patient who received antiretroviral therapy. The receptors stem from an adult man with HIV who was CMV-seropositive.

The CDR3: CASSFDLGRTYNEQFF. Here the CDR3 DNA reads TGTGCCAGCAGCTTTGATCTGGGTCGGACCTACAATGAGCAGTTCTTC. The gene calls are TRBV5-6 and TRBJ2-1; D is undetermined. Trimming pared 2 bases from V and 2 bases from J, leaving 14 bases between. CDR3 length equals 16 residues. In germline, CDR1 is SGHDT, CDR2 YYEEEE.

The rearrangement links TRBV7-9 to TRBJ1-3, with 7 bases identical to TRBD1. The ends lost 4 bases at V and 4 bases at J; junction bases unmatched: 10. The CDR3 consists of 16 residues. In germline, CDR1 is SEHNR, CDR2 FQNEAQ (reference sequence). This CDR3 reads CASSSGQPNSGNTIYF. CDR3 coding DNA: TGTGCCAGCAGCTCGGGACAGCCGAACTCGGGAAACACCATATATTTT.

The CDR3, as DNA: TGTGCCTGGAGGGTGGCGAGGGACTCACCCCTCCACTTT. It encodes CAWRVARDSPLHF. This chain joins TRBV30 and TRBJ1-6; D possibly corresponds to TRBD1 (5 bases). The CDR3 is 13 residues long. Germline values: CDR1 GTSNPN, CDR2 SVGIG (reference sequence). V lost 3 bases, J lost 10 bases, and 13 bases lay in between.

V usage is TRBV28 and J usage is TRBJ1-2; 9 bases are a match to TRBD1. Germline trimming cut 7 bases from V and 7 bases from J; bases unmatched to any gene: 7. Looked up from germline, CDR1 is MDHEN and CDR2 is SYDVKM. The CDR3 spans 13 residues. The DNA for the CDR3 is TGTGCCAGCAATCCGGGACAGGGAGGTGGCTACACCTTC. Translating gives CASNPGQGGGYTF.

Here the CDR3 reads CASSLAQRQTNEKLFF. The CDR3 bases are TGTGCCAGCAGCTTAGCGCAGAGACAGACCAATGAAAAACTGTTTTTT. The gene calls are TRBV7-8 and TRBJ1-4; a weak D match, TRBD1 (5 bases). The V gene's germline CDR1 is SGHVS and CDR2 FQNEAQ. V lost 0 bases, J lost 5 bases, and 13 bases lay in between. This CDR3 contains 16 residues.

The V and J genes are TRBV3-1 (or the pseudogene TRBV3-2) and TRBJ1-1; the D is unclear. Germline loops: CDR1 LGHDT, CDR2 YNNKEL (reference sequence). The ends were cut back, 3 bases at V and 4 bases at J, with 15 bases in the middle. The CDR3 has 15 amino acids. This CDR3 is CASSHFGSRGTEAFF. DNA of the CDR3: TGTGCCAGCAGCCACTTCGGTTCTCGAGGCACTGAAGCTTTCTTT.

The chain uses TRBV24-1 and TRBJ1-4; no reliable D call. The V and J ends lost 4 bases and 8 bases respectively, with 13 bases between them. CDR3 length equals 14 residues. Germline-derived CDR1 and CDR2 are KGHDR and SFDVKD. Here the CDR3 DNA reads TGTGCCACCAGTGACCCCCGGGTGGAGGAAAAACTGTTTTTT. Translating it yields CATSDPRVEEKLFF.

About this clone itself: Germline and junction disagree at one end, which may indicate a read error. Other DNA sequences within the sample encode an identical CDR3. The chain is built from TRBV14 and TRBJ1-3, with D hard to call. The germline V gene has CDR1 SGHDN and CDR2 FVKESK. This CDR3 comprises 13 residues. CDR3 loop: CASSQFSGNTIYF. The CDR3 nucleotides read TGTGCCAGTAGCCAATTCTCTGGAAACACCATATATTTT.

CDR3 sequence: CASSSADSNQPQHF. For the CDR3, the DNA is TGTGCCAGCAGTTCCGCCGATAGCAATCAGCCCCAGCATTTT. This chain links TRBV28 with TRBJ1-5; no clear D gene. The CDR3 is 14 residues long. The V and J ends lost 4 bases and 0 bases respectively, with 7 bases between them. Looked up from germline, CDR1 is MDHEN and CDR2 is SYDVKM.

CDR3 sequence: CASSLVRGASVNTGELFF. The CDR3 DNA reads TGTGCCAGCAGCTTAGTCAGGGGGGCGTCGGTGAACACCGGGGAGCTGTTTTTT. This sequence joins TRBV11-2 and TRBJ2-2; TRBD1 is a possible D gene (7 bases). Germline-derived CDR1 and CDR2 are SGHAT and FQNNGV. The ends were cut back, 1 base at V and 1 base at J, with 16 bases in the middle. The CDR3 has 18 residues.

The chain is built from TRBV18 and TRBJ1-5; 7 nucleotides line up with TRBD1. The CDR3 totals 14 residues. V gave up 5 bases and J gave up 3 bases; unmatched junction bases: 4. Germline-derived CDR1 and CDR2 are KGHSH and LQKENI. This CDR3 is CASSATGPNQPQHF. The CDR3 DNA is TGTGCCAGCTCAGCGACAGGGCCCAATCAGCCCCAGCATTTT. Full variable domain (outside the CDR3, taken from reference TRBV18 and TRBJ1-5): NAGVMQNPRHLVRRRGQEARLRCSPMKGHSHVYWYRQLPEEGLKFMVYLQKENIIDESGMPKERFSAEFPKEGPSILRIQQVVRGDSAAYFCASSATGPNQPQHFGDGTRLSIL.

This clone is medium-sized in the sample. The chain carries TRBV28 and TRBJ1-5; possible D gene TRBD1, 5 bases. V shed 3 bases and J shed 5 bases, with 8 bases lying between them. This CDR3 is 13 amino acids long. The germline V gene encodes CDR1 MDHEN and CDR2 SYDVKM. The CDR3 region is CASSLTVYQPQHF. CDR3 bases: TGTGCCAGCAGTTTGACAGTTTATCAGCCCCAGCATTTT.

CDR3 DNA sequence: TGTGCCAGCAGTTTTAATACGGGAGGGCAGTATTTT. Translation: CASSFNTGGQYF. The chain couples TRBV27 to TRBJ2-3; TRBD2 matches at 7 bases. Germline loops: CDR1 MNHEY, CDR2 SMNVEV (reference sequence). The CDR3 covers 12 residues. V lost 3 bases, J lost 11 bases, and 5 bases stayed unmatched.

This rearrangement joins TRBV27 to TRBJ1-5; D is perhaps TRBD1 (6 bases). The V end lost 2 bases, the J end lost 3 bases, and 14 bases lay between the germline ends. Germline V gene lookup returns CDR1 MNHEY and CDR2 SMNVEV (reference sequence). The CDR3 runs to 16 residues. The CDR3 protein is CASSLPLMGANQPQHF. The DNA of the CDR3 is TGTGCCAGCAGTTTACCCCTGATGGGGGCCAATCAGCCCCAGCATTTT.

The CDR3 spells CASSGRGPNTEAFF. The CDR3 nucleotides read TGTGCCAGCAGCGGGCGGGGACCGAACACTGAAGCTTTCTTT. This sequence joins TRBV5-4 and TRBJ1-1; a possible D gene is TRBD1 (5 bases). Between the trimmed V and J ends, which lost 4 bases and 1 base, there was a span of 11 bases. In germline, CDR1 is SGHNT, CDR2 YYREEE (reference sequence). There are 14 residues in the CDR3.

V and J are TRBV6-5 and TRBJ1-6, with D maybe TRBD1 (5 bases). The CDR3 runs 15 residues. The germline V gene encodes CDR1 MNHEY and CDR2 SVGAGI. V lost 4 bases and J 8 bases, leaving 15 bases between the germline ends. This CDR3 reads CASSFGTSAYSPLHF. CDR3 in DNA: TGTGCCAGCAGTTTTGGGACTTCGGCCTATTCACCCCTCCACTTT.

The rearrangement links TRBV6-1 to TRBJ1-6; weak D call: TRBD1 (5 bases). CDR3 length equals 14 residues. Looked up from germline, CDR1 is MNHNS and CDR2 is SASEGT. V lost 2 bases to trimming and J lost 7 bases, with 9 bases between them. The CDR3 DNA is TGTGCCAGCAGTGAAAACAGGTGGAATTCACCCCTCCACTTT. It yields the protein CASSENRWNSPLHF.

The gene calls are TRBV6-6 and TRBJ1-3; no clear D gene. Looked up from germline, CDR1 is MNHNY and CDR2 is SVGAGI (reference sequence). The CDR3 has 15 residues. V lost 6 bases to trimming and J lost 0 bases, with 12 bases between them. The chain's CDR3 is CASRGAESSGNTIYF. The CDR3 nucleotides are TGTGCCAGCAGGGGCGCTGAGAGCTCTGGAAACACCATATATTTT.

V usage is TRBV6-6 and J usage is TRBJ2-5, with D perhaps matching TRBD1 (5 bases). The V and J ends lost 0 bases and 5 bases respectively, with 7 bases between them. Per the germline V gene, CDR1 is MNHNY and CDR2 is SVGAGI (reference sequence). CDR3 length: 13 residues. CDR3 DNA sequence: TGTGCCAGCAGTTACTCGAAGGGGGAGACCCAGTACTTC. It is translated as CASSYSKGETQYF.

This chain joins TRBV9 and TRBJ2-3; D is unclear. The CDR3 is made up of 11 amino acids. Germline CDR1 SGDLS, CDR2 YYNGEE. Trimming took 1 base from V and 6 from J, leaving 3 bases between them. CDR3 nucleotide sequence: TGTGCCAGCAGCGTAATGGATACGCAGTATTTT. It translates to CASSVMDTQYF.

This clone has a single count. J is TRBJ2-3 and V is TRBV9; D not resolved. CDR1 is SGDLS and CDR2 is YYNGEE in the germline V gene. The CDR3 covers 14 residues. Between the trimmed V and J ends, which lost 0 bases and 0 bases, there was a span of 5 bases. CDR3 in DNA: TGTGCCAGCAGCGTAGACGCTAGCACAGATACGCAGTATTTT. Amino acids: CASSVDASTDTQYF.

The chain has TRBV15 and TRBJ2-7, with D perhaps TRBD1 or TRBD2 (5 bases each). Trimming shortened V by 2 bases and J by 7 bases, and 21 bases separated the two germline ends. Germline loops: CDR1 LNHNV, CDR2 YYDKDF (reference sequence). The CDR3 totals 16 residues. The CDR3 here is CATSRTKGRGIGEQYF. CDR3 nucleotides: TGTGCCACCAGCAGAACGAAGGGGAGAGGAATTGGAGAGCAGTACTTC. Full variable domain (rest looked up from reference TRBV15 and TRBJ2-7): DAMVIQNPRYQVTQFGKPVTLSCSQTLNHNVMYWYQQKSSQAPKLLFHYYDKDFNNEADTPDNFQSRRPNTSFCFLDIRSPGLGDTAMYLCATSRTKGRGIGEQYFGPGTRLTVT.

The V gene is TRBV9, the J gene TRBJ2-3; 11 nucleotides match TRBD2. CDR3 length: 18 amino acids. Germline trimming cut 0 bases from V and 2 bases from J; bases unmatched to any gene: 8. The germline gives CDR1 SGDLS, CDR2 YYNGEE. Here the CDR3 reads CASSVEMVTSGATDTQYF. The CDR3 bases are TGTGCCAGCAGCGTAGAAATGGTGACTAGCGGGGCCACAGATACGCAGTATTTT.

The chain couples TRBV12-3 or TRBV12-4 to TRBJ1-2; D gene unclear. Trimming shortened V by 4 bases and J by 4 bases, and 10 bases separated the two germline ends. CDR3 length: 13 amino acids. In nucleotides, the CDR3 is TGTGCCAGCAGTTCGCCAGACACCTATGGCTACACCTTC. Translation gives CASSSPDTYGYTF.

This chain uses TRBV25-1 with TRBJ2-2; a weak D match, TRBD1 (6 bases). The length of the CDR3 is 16 residues. Trimming cost V 7 bases and J 0 bases, with 15 bases left between them. Germline V gene sequence: CDR1 MGHDK, CDR2 SYGVNS. CDR3 sequence reads: CASKDQGHSNTGELFF. The CDR3 nucleotides read TGTGCCAGCAAAGACCAGGGACACTCGAACACCGGGGAGCTGTTTTTT.